What follows are 21 T cell receptor beta chains derived from one specimen sequenced in a study of T cells in tuberculosis. TCRdb's table, derived via immunoSEQ multiplex PCR, lists solely in-frame clones and lacks some. Among about 20,000 clones listed, over 75% were seen once. Sequences were obtained from PBMCs. These receptors all come from a donor aged 10-30 years with latent tuberculosis or without tuberculosis infection.

The rearrangement joins TRBV7-3 to TRBJ2-5, with TRBD1 identical over 9 bases. Trimming cost V 2 bases and J 5 bases; bases outside gene matches: 6. The germline gives CDR1 SGHTA, CDR2 FQGTGA. The CDR3 covers 15 residues. The CDR3 loop is CASSLGQGSLETQYF. The CDR3 nucleotides read TGTGCCAGCAGCTTAGGACAGGGGTCTTTGGAGACCCAGTACTTC.

This chain joins TRBV2 and TRBJ1-6, with 8 bases aligning to TRBD1. CDR1 and CDR2 from the germline V gene are SNHLY and FYNNEI. V trimming: 8 bases; J trimming: 7 bases; junction bases outside the gene matches: 1. The CDR3 runs 12 residues. The chain's CDR3 is CASGQGNSPLHF. The CDR3 DNA reads as TGTGCCAGCGGACAGGGAAATTCACCCCTCCACTTT. Supplemented by reference TRBV2 and TRBJ1-6, the full variable domain reads EPEVTQTPSHQVTQMGQEVILRCVPISNHLYFYWYRQILGQKVEFLVSFYNNEISEKSEIFDDQFSVERPDGSNFTLKIRSTKLEDSAMYFCASGQGNSPLHFGNGTRLTVT.

Comment on this clone: Compared with germline, one end of the junction differs, possibly owing to a read error. The identical CDR3 is also encoded by other nucleotide sequences in the sample. J is TRBJ1-2 and V is TRBV30; 7 nucleotides match TRBD1. The CDR3 length is 13 residues. Germline CDR1 reads GTSNPN; CDR2 reads SVGIG (reference sequence). CDR3 amino acids: CAWSVDRVYGYTF. CDR3 bases: TGTGCCTGGAGTGTAGACAGGGTCTATGGCTACACCTTT.

For this clone: A junction end diverges from the germline sequence, so it may reflect a read error. The chain carries TRBV6-1 and TRBJ2-5, with D possibly matching TRBD2 (6 bases). Germline loops: CDR1 MNHNS, CDR2 SASEGT. This CDR3 region has 15 residues. Here the CDR3 reads CASWRGGASKETQYF. CDR3 bases: TGTGCCAGCTGGAGAGGCGGGGCCTCCAAAGAAACCCAGTACTTC.

The J gene is TRBJ1-2, the V gene TRBV15; D uncertain. CDR3 length: 15 amino acids. Trimming took off 0 bases at V and 8 bases at J, with 16 bases between the two ends. From germline, CDR1 is LNHNV and CDR2 YYDKDF (reference sequence). The chain's CDR3 is CATSRDGTDLGGYTF. DNA for the CDR3: TGTGCCACCAGCAGAGATGGCACGGACTTGGGAGGCTACACCTTC.

The V gene is TRBV2, the J gene TRBJ1-5, with a tentative D call TRBD1 (5 bases). V lost 2 bases to trimming and J lost 6 bases, with 14 bases between them. CDR3 length equals 15 residues. Germline CDR1 SNHLY, CDR2 FYNNEI. The DNA of the CDR3 is TGTGCCAGCAGTGAATGGTCCAGGGTAGGTCAGCCCCAGCATTTT. Its translation: CASSEWSRVGQPQHF.

V usage is TRBV4-1 and J usage is TRBJ2-7, with 7 bases fitting TRBD1. Trimming took 3 bases from V and 2 from J; bases not matched to a gene: 7. In germline, CDR1 is MGHRA, CDR2 YSYEKL. The CDR3 extends over 15 amino acids. Written as DNA, the CDR3 is TGCGCCAGCAGCCAGCCGGGACAGTCTACCTACGAGCAGTACTTC. Amino acid sequence: CASSQPGQSTYEQYF.

V gene TRBV13 combines with J gene TRBJ1-1; tentative D call: TRBD1 (5 bases). Germline V gives CDR1 PRHDT, CDR2 FYEKMQ (reference sequence). V was cut by 4 bases and J by 7 bases, with 13 bases left in between. The CDR3 consists of 13 residues. CDR3 DNA sequence: TGTGCCAGCAGCTCCCGACAGAGCCTTGAAGCTTTCTTT. This sequence encodes CASSSRQSLEAFF.

J is TRBJ2-7 and V is TRBV10-2, with 8 nucleotides matching TRBD1. The CDR3 runs to 14 residues. V was clipped by 8 bases and J by 2 bases; unmatched bases: 8. CDR1 and CDR2 from the germline V gene are WSHSY and SAAADI. CDR3 region: CASLGQGRTYEQYF. The DNA of the CDR3 is TGCGCCAGCCTTGGACAGGGTCGGACCTACGAGCAGTACTTC.

CDR3 residues: CASSFPDRGSLSGANVLTF. The CDR3 region has the DNA TGCGCCAGCAGCTTCCCCGACAGGGGTTCTCTCTCTGGGGCCAACGTCCTGACTTTC. The rearrangement joins TRBV10-2 to TRBJ2-6, with 8 bases aligning to TRBD1. The germline CDR1 and CDR2 sequences are WSHSY and SAAADI. The CDR3 is 19 residues long. V gave up 6 bases and J gave up 0 bases; unmatched junction bases: 13.

V is TRBV19 and J is TRBJ2-4; unclear D gene. The V end was cut by 0 bases, the J end by 8 bases, with 14 bases between. CDR1 and CDR2 from the germline V gene are LNHDA and SQIVND (reference sequence). CDR3 length equals 15 residues. The CDR3 bases are TGTGCCAGTAGTATAGAGTACCCGGGTTTGGACATTCAGTACTTC. Its protein is CASSIEYPGLDIQYF.

The rearrangement uses TRBV21-1 and TRBJ2-7; TRBD1, the table's D call, was not compared with the DNA. TRBV21-1 is an annotated pseudogene. The CDR3 covers 14 residues. The CDR3 coding sequence is TGTGCCAGCGACTCCCGGCTCAGGGGCTACGAGCAGTACTTC. Encoded protein: CASDSRLRGYEQYF.

The rearrangement uses TRBV2 and TRBJ1-2, with D possibly being TRBD1 (6 bases). The V end lost 6 bases, the J end lost 14 bases, and 16 bases lay between the germline ends. The CDR3 covers 11 residues. Germline V lookup: CDR1 SNHLY, CDR2 FYNNEI. In DNA form, the CDR3 reads TGTGCCAGCAGGGGGGGGCCCTGCGAGACCTTC. This translates into CASRGGPCETF. Variable domain in full (rest from reference TRBV2 and TRBJ1-2): EPEVTQTPSHQVTQMGQEVILRCVPISNHLYFYWYRQILGQKVEFLVSFYNNEISEKSEIFDDQFSVERPDGSNFTLKIRSTKLEDSAMYFCASRGGPCETFGSGTRLTVV.

The chain has TRBV4-1 and TRBJ2-2; D is ambiguous. Trimming took 1 base from V and 2 from J, leaving 5 bases between them. Germline V gene sequence: CDR1 MGHRA, CDR2 YSYEKL. CDR3 length: 14 residues. This CDR3 is CASSQGQNTGELFF. The CDR3 nucleotides are TGCGCCAGCAGCCAAGGACAAAACACCGGGGAGCTGTTTTTT.

The rearrangement uses TRBV9 and TRBJ2-5, with D perhaps TRBD2 (6 bases). Germline V gives CDR1 SGDLS, CDR2 YYNGEE. Trimming took 4 bases from V and 0 from J, leaving 10 bases between them. The CDR3 sequence is 14 residues long. The CDR3 loop reads CASSRGWYQETQYF. CDR3 sequence (DNA): TGTGCCAGCAGCCGGGGGTGGTACCAAGAGACCCAGTACTTC.

This clone was observed a few times. The genes are TRBV7-3 and TRBJ2-1; TRBD2 matches at 12 bases. This CDR3 region has 15 residues. Germline CDR1 and CDR2: SGHTA and FQGTGA. Losses at the gene ends were 5 bases for V and 6 bases for J; bases not matched to a gene: 5. The CDR3, as DNA: TGTGCCAGCAGCCACACTAGCGGGGGGCTCAATGAGCAGTTCTTC. Encoded protein: CASSHTSGGLNEQFF.

The rearrangement joins TRBV9 to TRBJ2-1; 10 nucleotides line up with TRBD2. CDR1 and CDR2 (germline): SGDLS, YYNGEE. The CDR3 is 15 amino acids. Trimming removed 3 bases from V and 3 bases from J; junction bases left unmatched: 3. The CDR3 sequence: CASSAGLAVYNEQFF. Written as DNA, the CDR3 is TGTGCCAGCAGCGCAGGACTAGCGGTCTACAATGAGCAGTTCTTC.

The chain combines TRBV4-1 with TRBJ2-2, with D possibly being TRBD1 (6 bases). The CDR3 runs 17 residues. Germline lookup yields CDR1 MGHRA and CDR2 YSYEKL. Deletions cut 0 bases from V and 3 bases from J, with 14 bases between. The DNA of the CDR3 is TGCGCCAGCAGCCAAGATTCCCAGGGGAGCGACACCGGGGAGCTGTTTTTT. Amino acids: CASSQDSQGSDTGELFF.

This clone was seen a few times. The V and J genes are TRBV2 and TRBJ2-7, with a weak D call TRBD1 (6 bases). The CDR3 runs to 12 residues. V lost 8 bases, J lost 2 bases, and 10 bases lay in between. CDR1 SNHLY and CDR2 FYNNEI come from the germline V gene. CDR3 DNA: TGTGCCAGCGGGACACTAACCTACGAGCAGTACTTC. It codes for CASGTLTYEQYF.

V usage is TRBV30 and J usage is TRBJ1-1, with 7 positions matching TRBD1. There are 14 residues in the CDR3. The J segment lost 2 bases and the V segment lost 5 bases, leaving 8 bases of the junction unmatched. Germline assignment: CDR1 GTSNPN and CDR2 SVGIG (reference sequence). This CDR3 reads CAWSPGTDNTEAFF. The CDR3 nucleotides are TGTGCCTGGTCCCCCGGGACAGATAACACTGAAGCTTTCTTT.

The chain employs TRBV5-1 and TRBJ2-5; 9 nucleotides agree with TRBD1. From germline, CDR1 is SGHRS and CDR2 YFSETQ. J gave up 5 bases and V 2 bases, and 7 bases lay outside the gene matches. This CDR3 region has 15 residues. The chain's CDR3 is CASSFPGQGGETQYF. CDR3 coding DNA: TGCGCCAGCAGCTTCCCGGGACAGGGTGGCGAGACCCAGTACTTC.